These T cell receptor beta chains were read from a single sample in a study of shared clonotypes between healthy human individuals. Profiled with immunoSEQ multiplex PCR; TCRdb holds only in-frame clones, not every one. In the table there are about 680,000 clones, about 91% of which are singletons. Sequencing input: naive CD8+ T cells sorted from blood. These receptors were collected from a man between 25 and 39 years old in good health. The conserved cysteine and the conserved F or W are not part of the CDR3 here. Each record gives: V gene, J gene, CDR3 protein.

TRBV7-9	TRBJ2-7	ASSFAGSEQY
TRBV18	TRBJ1-1	ASSRRVNLNTEAF
TRBV4-1	TRBJ2-7	ASSQAQGLAGEQY
TRBV20-1	TRBJ2-1	SPLEYNEQF
TRBV5-1	TRBJ2-1	ASSLVHFSSYNEQF
TRBV19	TRBJ2-1	ASNSNSNEQF
TRBV19	TRBJ2-7	ASSSTGNEQY
TRBV5-6	TRBJ2-7	ASSLRDRGSYEQY
TRBV10-3	TRBJ2-3	AISESSMPDTQY
TRBV2	TRBJ2-3	ASWVADRTDTQY
TRBV29-1	TRBJ2-7	SVEAETEGYEQY
TRBV6-1	TRBJ1-1	ASSDEMRDREMNTEAF
TRBV19	TRBJ2-4	ASSIAVFRDQKQY
TRBV2	TRBJ2-5	ASRGGLDETQY
TRBV7-9	TRBJ1-5	ASSLGGFNQPQH
TRBV7-9	TRBJ2-7	ASSLDAGASYEQY
TRBV5-6	TRBJ1-2	ASSSPGQGIYGYT
TRBV7-9	TRBJ2-3	ASSFGLGTDTQY
TRBV11-2	TRBJ2-3	ASSLSVADTQY
TRBV7-2	TRBJ2-1	ASVGPNTYNEQF
TRBV7-7	TRBJ2-3	ASSPSLSMGQDTQY
TRBV5-1	TRBJ2-2	ASSLDSYNTGELF
TRBV15	TRBJ1-1	ATSRVDRGLNTEAF
TRBV11-2	TRBJ2-2	ASSLVGTGELF
TRBV7-9	TRBJ1-1	ASSSRGVNTEAF
TRBV27	TRBJ2-7	ASSSLAGWNYEQY
TRBV6-6	TRBJ1-5	ASSYSPGEGQPQH
TRBV11-2	TRBJ1-1	ASSLGARGKNTEAF
TRBV29-1	TRBJ2-1	SVRPGTGTNEQF
TRBV4-1	TRBJ1-1	ASSQVAVNTEAF
TRBV7-9	TRBJ2-1	ASSLGTGDLSYNEQF
TRBV27	TRBJ2-1	ASSPLTSGSYNEQF
TRBV6-5	TRBJ1-1	ASRPDRGTEAF
TRBV7-9	TRBJ1-2	ASSLRWGDRGDGYT
TRBV6-5	TRBJ2-7	ASSYSTSGAYEQY
TRBV4-1	TRBJ2-2	ASSQGTYNTGELF
TRBV19	TRBJ2-7	ASSLLAGGGEQY
TRBV29-1	TRBJ2-2	SVEKRTVGTGELF
TRBV29-1	TRBJ2-2	SGTQDRTGELF
TRBV11-3	TRBJ2-2	ASSGNRRELF
TRBV6-6	TRBJ1-1	ASSTGLDTEAF
TRBV28	TRBJ2-5	ATLRQGGPKTQY
TRBV7-9	TRBJ2-7	ASSSRGGLSYEQY
TRBV4-1	TRBJ2-7	ASSQDLGYSEQY
TRBV21-1	TRBJ2-7	ASSKRRYSLTYEQY